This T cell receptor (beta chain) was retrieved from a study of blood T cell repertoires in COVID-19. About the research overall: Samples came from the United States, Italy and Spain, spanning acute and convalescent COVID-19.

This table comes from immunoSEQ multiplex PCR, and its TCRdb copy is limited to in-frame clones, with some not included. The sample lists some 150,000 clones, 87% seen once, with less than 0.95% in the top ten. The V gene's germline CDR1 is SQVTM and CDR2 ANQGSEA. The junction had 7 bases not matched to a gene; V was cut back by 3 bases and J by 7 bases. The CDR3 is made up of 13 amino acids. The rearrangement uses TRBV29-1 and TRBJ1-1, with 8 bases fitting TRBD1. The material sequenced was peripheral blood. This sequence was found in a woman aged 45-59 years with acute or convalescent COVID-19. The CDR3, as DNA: TGCAGCGTTGACGGACAGGGAGGGTTTGAAGCTTTCTTT. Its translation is CSVDGQGGFEAFF.